The 14 T cell receptor beta chains below come from one sample, sequenced in a study of shared clonotypes between healthy human individuals. Generated by immunoSEQ multiplex PCR, the TCRdb table keeps only in-frame clones and is missing some. The sample yields approximately 2.3 million clones, 93% seen once. Sequencing input: naive CD4+ T cells from PBMCs. Subset described: CD45RA+ positively selected. The receptor set was obtained from a man younger than 35 in good health. Some clones in this sample may be carry-over from other donors' samples.

This chain uses TRBV2 with TRBJ2-1; D call uncertain. V lost 5 bases to trimming and J lost 0 bases, with 11 bases between them. The CDR3 sequence is 15 residues long. The V gene's germline CDR1 is SNHLY and CDR2 FYNNEI. CDR3 sequence reads: CASSPRPSSYNEQFF. CDR3 coding DNA: TGTGCCAGCAGTCCCAGGCCGAGCTCCTACAATGAGCAGTTCTTC.

The rearrangement uses TRBV6-5 and TRBJ2-7, with 7 bases that match TRBD2. Germline CDR1 MNHEY, CDR2 SVGAGI. The J segment lost 8 bases and the V segment lost 2 bases, leaving 9 bases of the junction unmatched. The length of the CDR3 is 14 residues. CDR3 loop: CASSYLEASGKQYF. The CDR3 nucleotides read TGTGCCAGCAGTTACCTTGAGGCTAGCGGAAAGCAGTACTTC.

The chain couples TRBV29-1 to TRBJ2-7, with TRBD1 identical over 9 bases. This CDR3 has 14 amino acids. J was trimmed by 4 bases and V by 4 bases; bases with no gene match: 8. Germline CDR1 and CDR2: SQVTM and ANQGSEA. This CDR3 is CSVALGQGRYEQYF. The CDR3 bases are TGCAGCGTTGCCCTGGGACAGGGTAGGTACGAGCAGTACTTC.

This chain joins TRBV2 and TRBJ2-3; D may be TRBD1 (6 bases). Looked up from germline, CDR1 is SNHLY and CDR2 is FYNNEI. The CDR3 sequence is 14 residues long. V lost 6 bases to trimming and J lost 2 bases, with 12 bases between them. Here the CDR3 DNA reads TGTGCCAGCAGGACGGACAGCTACACAGATACGCAGTATTTT. This sequence encodes CASRTDSYTDTQYF.

This chain joins TRBV7-3 and TRBJ2-1, with 7 bases aligning to TRBD2. V trimming: 4 bases; J trimming: 10 bases; junction bases outside the gene matches: 7. The germline CDR1 and CDR2 sequences are SGHTA and FQGTGA. The CDR3 is made up of 13 amino acids. The CDR3: CASSSSGTTEQFF. The DNA of the CDR3 is TGTGCCAGCAGCTCATCCGGGACTACCGAGCAGTTCTTC.

This clone was observed once. The same CDR3 can be traced to other DNA sequences in this sample. Here the CDR3 reads CASSFRRNTEAFF. The CDR3 nucleotides read TGTGCCAGCAGCTTTCGTCGGAACACTGAAGCTTTCTTT. The chain joins TRBV11-2 to TRBJ1-1; D uncertain. This CDR3 spans 13 amino acids. The V end lost 3 bases, the J end lost 1 base, and 6 bases lay between the germline ends. In germline, CDR1 is SGHAT, CDR2 FQNNGV.

The rearrangement links TRBV2 to TRBJ1-3; 8 bases are shared with TRBD1. The CDR3 loop spans 14 amino acids. Germline loops: CDR1 SNHLY, CDR2 FYNNEI. Trimming took 4 bases from V and 4 from J; bases not matched to a gene: 3. The CDR3 DNA is TGTGCCAGCAGTGTGGACAGGGACGGAAACACCATATATTTT. This gives the protein CASSVDRDGNTIYF.

This clone was detected once. The CDR3 coding sequence is TGTGCCAGCAGCTTAGAGAGGGGGTGGAACACTGAAGCTTTCTTT. It encodes CASSLERGWNTEAFF. The chain has TRBV7-2 and TRBJ1-1; D might be TRBD1 (6 bases). The CDR3 runs 15 residues. Trimming pared 1 base from V and 1 base from J, leaving 10 bases between. In germline, CDR1 is SGHTA, CDR2 FQGNSA.

The genes are TRBV14 and TRBJ2-3; D perhaps matches TRBD2 (5 bases). CDR1 and CDR2 from the germline V gene are SGHDN and FVKESK. Trimming stripped 1 base from V and 2 bases from J, with 13 bases between. The CDR3 is 16 residues long. The CDR3 loop reads CASSQAPWGVTDTQYF. The DNA for the CDR3 is TGTGCCAGCAGCCAAGCCCCGTGGGGAGTCACAGATACGCAGTATTTT. Full variable domain (rest looked up from reference TRBV14 and TRBJ2-3): EAGVTQFPSHSVIEKGQTVTLRCDPISGHDNLYWYRRVMGKEIKFLLHFVKESKQDESGMPNNRFLAERTGGTYSTLKVQPAELEDSGVYFCASSQAPWGVTDTQYFGPGTRLTVL.

Remarks on this clone: This sample also contains other DNA sequences that code for the same CDR3. The gene calls are TRBV5-1 and TRBJ2-7, with TRBD2 matching 11 bases. CDR3 length equals 15 residues. The J segment lost 3 bases and the V segment lost 1 base, leaving 3 bases of the junction unmatched. Germline assignment: CDR1 SGHRS and CDR2 YFSETQ. The CDR3 DNA sequence: TGCGCCAGCAGCTTGTTTGGGACTAGCGGCTACGAGCAGTACTTC. Translation: CASSLFGTSGYEQYF.

The rearrangement joins TRBV28 to TRBJ1-4; 7 bases agree with TRBD1. The CDR3 totals 13 residues. CDR1 is MDHEN, CDR2 SYDVKM, per germline. Trimming removed 8 bases from V and 8 bases from J; junction bases left unmatched: 8. The CDR3 DNA reads TGTGCCAGCTCCGACAGGGTAGACGAAAAACTGTTTTTT. This encodes CASSDRVDEKLFF.

The rearrangement joins TRBV5-6 to TRBJ2-7, with D possibly matching TRBD2 (5 bases). The germline V gene encodes CDR1 SGHDT and CDR2 YYEEEE. The CDR3 has 16 residues. V lost 4 bases and J 3 bases, leaving 20 bases between the germline ends. CDR3 loop: CASSPGILAGIYEQYF. CDR3 nucleotide sequence: TGTGCCAGCAGCCCCGGGATCCTGGCAGGAATCTACGAGCAGTACTTC.

This chain joins TRBV14 and TRBJ2-7; D gene ambiguous. The germline V gene has CDR1 SGHDN and CDR2 FVKESK. The CDR3 is made up of 13 amino acids. V was trimmed by 0 bases and J by 5 bases, leaving 8 bases between them. CDR3 sequence reads: CASSQERWDEQYF. As DNA, the CDR3 is TGTGCCAGCAGCCAAGAAAGATGGGACGAGCAGTACTTC.

Comment on this clone: The sample carries other DNA sequences with the same CDR3. V and J are TRBV7-9 and TRBJ1-1; D uncertain. The V and J ends lost 1 base and 1 base respectively, with 7 bases between them. Germline CDR1 reads SEHNR; CDR2 reads FQNEAQ (reference sequence). This CDR3 has 14 amino acids. The CDR3 DNA sequence: TGTGCCAGCAGCTTAGTCCCGGGGAACACTGAAGCTTTCTTT. Its translation is CASSLVPGNTEAFF.